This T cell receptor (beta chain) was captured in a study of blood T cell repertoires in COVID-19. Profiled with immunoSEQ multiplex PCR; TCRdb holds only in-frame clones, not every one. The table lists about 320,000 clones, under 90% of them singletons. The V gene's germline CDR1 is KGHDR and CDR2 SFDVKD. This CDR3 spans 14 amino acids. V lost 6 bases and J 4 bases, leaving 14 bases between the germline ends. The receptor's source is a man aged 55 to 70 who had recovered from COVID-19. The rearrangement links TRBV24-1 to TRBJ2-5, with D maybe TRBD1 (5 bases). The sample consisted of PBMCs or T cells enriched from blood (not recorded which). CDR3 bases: TGTGCCACCAGTCGGAGCGTTAGGGGAGAGACCCAGTACTTC. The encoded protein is CATSRSVRGETQYF.